This T cell receptor (beta chain) emerged from a study of early T cells in non-severe SARS-CoV-2 infection. Study context: Chains were not paired, and sequencing was done on bulk RNA from unsorted whole blood. The study, taken as a whole, reports: Clonotype matching in VDJdb favored anti-spike CD8 responses and did not capture private and CD4 specificities.

At least ten counts were recorded for this clonotype. Its specificity is unknown. The TCR library protocol attached unique molecular identifiers to the individual cDNA molecules. TCRdb called the 5' RACE reads again in MiXCR, with one record for every CDR3 protein. The sample consists of around 76,000 distinct CDR3 sequences, about 11% of them appearing once. The sequence was obtained from an adult who was a healthcare worker with PCR-confirmed SARS-CoV-2 infection or an uninfected control (not recorded which). Source material: whole blood.

CDR3 DNA: TGTGCCATCGGAGCTGCCTCAGATACGCAGTATTTT. Its protein product is CAIGAASDTQYF. The rearrangement joins TRBV10-3 to TRBJ2-3; D gene unclear. Germline V lookup: CDR1 ENHRY, CDR2 SYGVKD. The germline V and J ends were trimmed by 8 bases and 4 bases, with 10 bases remaining between them. CDR3 length: 12 residues.